The entry below describes one TCR beta chain. Its specificity is not known. This entry is derived from a study of T cell responses to AZD1222 COVID-19 vaccine. This CDR3 comprises 15 residues. Germline V lookup: CDR1 KGHSH, CDR2 LQKENI. Trimming left V 1 base short and J 3 bases short, with 12 bases between. General observations from the study: With dominance at 160-218 and 743-854, vaccine-associated CD4 TCRs spanned spike. Among the donors, most were white British and more were female, and clonal diversity was possibly underestimated.

Assay: immunoSEQ multiplex PCR; the TCRdb copy retains only in-frame clones and omits some. The repertoire holds 140,000 to 150,000 clones, 91% seen once, with more than 1.2% in the top ten. This TCR derives from an adult in good health. This material consisted of peripheral blood, taken on day 0 of AZD1222 vaccination. The chain joins TRBV18 to TRBJ1-1; the D is unclear. Here the CDR3 reads CASSPRVRQDTEAFF. The CDR3 DNA sequence: TGTGCCAGCTCACCACGGGTTCGACAAGACACTGAAGCTTTCTTT.